Given below is one T cell receptor (beta chain) in context. Original analysis: Amplification of reference gene primers was used by the study to estimate nucleated cell counts. Data came from immunoSEQ multiplex PCR; TCRdb stores just in-frame clones and leaves some out. The DNA gave D and trimming, while V, J and clone size come from that table. The table has some 240,000 clones, about three quarters seen once. The sample originates from a study of blood T cell repertoires in COVID-19. Study summary: The origin of the acute and convalescent COVID-19 samples was the United States, Italy and Spain. PBMCs, B-cell-depleted T cells, or T cells provided the cDNA or gDNA that made up the material.

The CDR3 has 16 residues. V lost 0 bases, J lost 6 bases, and 15 bases lay in between. The V gene's germline CDR1 is SGHRS and CDR2 YFSETQ. What was sequenced was peripheral blood. The V gene is TRBV5-1, the J gene TRBJ1-4; D gene ambiguous. The TCR comes from a woman in her 70s with acute or convalescent COVID-19. CDR3 coding DNA: TGCGCCAGCAGCTTGGGGGTCGTGGAAGGAGATGAAAAACTGTTTTTT. Protein product: CASSLGVVEGDEKLFF.